Below, 16 T cell receptor beta chains from the same sample are listed, as sequenced in a study of cytomegalovirus exposure and HLA in healthy donors. The PCR made use of 60 Vbeta and 13 Jbeta primers. Clones were read by immunoSEQ multiplex PCR, and TCRdb kept only the in-frame ones, dropping some. Of some 190,000 clones in the sample, about 85% were seen once. Sequenced input: PBMCs. The source of these receptors is a boy between 2 and 10 years old in good health and CMV-seronegative.

This chain joins TRBV2 and TRBJ2-7; D may be TRBD1 (6 bases). This CDR3 has 13 amino acids. With 4 bases removed from V and 3 bases from J, the gap between germline ends came to 10 bases. Germline V gene sequence: CDR1 SNHLY, CDR2 FYNNEI. This chain's CDR3 is CASSVQGIYEQYF. CDR3 sequence (DNA): TGTGCCAGCAGTGTGCAGGGGATCTACGAGCAGTACTTC.

This chain uses TRBV28 with TRBJ2-1, with D possibly matching TRBD2 (6 bases). Germline V gene lookup returns CDR1 MDHEN and CDR2 SYDVKM. Trimming left V 3 bases short and J 6 bases short, with 12 bases between. This CDR3 spans 14 amino acids. This chain's CDR3 is CASSFVTGVNEQFF. The CDR3 bases are TGTGCCAGCAGTTTCGTGACGGGAGTCAATGAGCAGTTCTTC. Variable domain in full (rest from reference TRBV28 and TRBJ2-1): DVKVTQSSRYLVKRTGEKVFLECVQDMDHENMFWYRQDPGLGLRLIYFSYDVKMKEKGDIPEGYSVSREKKERFSLILESASTNQTSMYLCASSFVTGVNEQFFGPGTRLTVL.

The chain carries TRBV6-6 and TRBJ1-5; 7 bases fit TRBD1. J was trimmed by 3 bases and V by 0 bases; bases with no gene match: 2. The germline gives CDR1 MNHNY, CDR2 SVGAGI (reference sequence). The CDR3 contains 15 residues. CDR3 sequence: CASSYSDRPNQPQHF. CDR3 coding DNA: TGTGCCAGCAGTTACTCGGACAGGCCCAATCAGCCCCAGCATTTT.

The rearrangement joins TRBV28 to TRBJ1-5, with 8 bases identical to TRBD1. CDR1 is MDHEN and CDR2 is SYDVKM in the germline V gene. CDR3 size: 15 residues. J lost 1 base, V lost 3 bases, and 2 bases had no gene match. The CDR3: CASSFSGGSNQPQHF. CDR3 coding DNA: TGTGCCAGCAGTTTCTCAGGGGGCAGCAATCAGCCCCAGCATTTT.

The chain links TRBV5-4 to TRBJ2-5; 9 bases match TRBD1. The germline V gene encodes CDR1 SGHNT and CDR2 YYREEE (reference sequence). Trimming cost V 4 bases and J 1 base; bases outside gene matches: 5. CDR3 size: 15 residues. CDR3 amino acids: CASSGLQGAQETQYF. CDR3 DNA: TGTGCCAGCAGCGGATTACAGGGGGCCCAAGAGACCCAGTACTTC.

This chain joins TRBV2 and TRBJ1-2; 7 bases are a match to TRBD1. The V segment lost 3 bases and the J segment 0 bases; nucleotides outside the gene matches: 13. The CDR3 consists of 18 residues. From germline, CDR1 is SNHLY and CDR2 FYNNEI. The CDR3 sequence: CASSDDGRDRDSNYGYTF. CDR3 bases: TGTGCCAGCAGTGATGATGGCCGGGACAGAGACTCTAACTATGGCTACACCTTC.

This clone was observed a handful of times. The rearrangement uses TRBV6-1 and TRBJ1-2; 9 bases agree with TRBD1. The V gene end was trimmed by 6 bases and the J gene end by 4 bases; junction bases not matched to a gene: 6. Germline-derived CDR1 and CDR2 are MNHNS and SASEGT. The CDR3 loop spans 14 amino acids. CDR3: CASSGTGLTYGYTF. CDR3 DNA sequence: TGTGCCAGCAGCGGGACAGGGCTTACCTATGGCTACACCTTC.

CDR3: CASTSGDEQYV. The CDR3 DNA follows: TGTGCCAGCACGTCGGGGGACGAGCAGTACGTC. The chain carries TRBV25-1 and TRBJ2-7; D is possibly TRBD2 (6 bases). This CDR3 is 11 amino acids long. The V and J ends lost 7 bases and 5 bases respectively, with 9 bases between them. The germline V gene encodes CDR1 MGHDK and CDR2 SYGVNS.

The genes are TRBV6-1 and TRBJ2-5, with TRBD2 matching over 10 bases. The trim removed 4 bases at V and 5 bases at J, leaving 4 bases unmatched. CDR3 length equals 14 residues. The germline V gene encodes CDR1 MNHNS and CDR2 SASEGT. CDR3 region: CASSGLAGVETQYF. The DNA for the CDR3 is TGTGCCAGCAGTGGTCTAGCGGGAGTGGAGACCCAGTACTTC.

This chain links TRBV9 with TRBJ2-7; 7 nucleotides match TRBD1. With V trimmed by 3 bases and J by 11 bases, 17 bases remained unmatched. This CDR3 comprises 15 residues. The germline gives CDR1 SGDLS, CDR2 YYNGEE. The CDR3 loop reads CASSESTLLNQGEYV. The CDR3 DNA sequence: TGTGCCAGCAGCGAATCGACGCTACTTAATCAGGGGGAGTACGTC.

CDR3 sequence: CASSRSGRTDTQYF. In DNA form, the CDR3 reads TGTGCCAGCTCACGCAGCGGGCGGACAGATACGCAGTATTTT. The rearrangement uses TRBV18 and TRBJ2-3; weak D call: TRBD2 (6 bases). This CDR3 has 14 amino acids. Trimming pared 4 bases from V and 3 bases from J, leaving 11 bases between. Germline CDR1 KGHSH, CDR2 LQKENI.

In this sample, this clone turned up once. The rearrangement uses TRBV5-4 and TRBJ2-2; maybe TRBD2 (7 bases). This CDR3 is 18 amino acids long. The V end lost 7 bases, the J end lost 5 bases, and 27 bases lay between the germline ends. Germline V gene data show CDR1 as SGHNT and CDR2 as YYREEE (reference sequence). Here the CDR3 reads CASGKIGAGGRRTGELFF. The CDR3 DNA follows: TGTGCCAGCGGAAAAATAGGGGCCGGGGGGCGCCGAACCGGGGAGCTGTTTTTT.

The rearrangement joins TRBV9 to TRBJ1-1, with D unclear. This CDR3 comprises 13 residues. The ends were cut back, 0 bases at V and 2 bases at J, with 5 bases in the middle. Germline CDR1 is SGDLS and CDR2 is YYNGEE. The CDR3 nucleotides read TGTGCCAGCAGCGTAGGAGCCAACACTGAAGCTTTCTTT. Its translation is CASSVGANTEAFF.

This clone is a singleton in its sample. The rearrangement links TRBV20-1 to TRBJ2-1; D uncertain. V lost 6 bases and J lost 5, with 5 bases in between. The CDR3 length is 10 residues. Germline loops: CDR1 DFQATT, CDR2 SNEGSKA (reference sequence). This CDR3 reads CSAFDNEQFF. CDR3 DNA sequence: TGCAGTGCCTTCGACAATGAGCAGTTCTTC.

The V and J genes are TRBV5-1 and TRBJ2-7, with a possible D match to TRBD1 (6 bases). CDR1 and CDR2 from the germline V gene are SGHRS and YFSETQ. The CDR3 has 17 residues. V dropped 4 bases and J dropped 6 bases, with 26 bases sitting between them. CDR3 coding DNA: TGCGCCAGCAGCCCCCGCCCACGACAGGACCTAGGTGCCGAGCAGTACTTC. It translates to CASSPRPRQDLGAEQYF.

This clone was seen once. This chain connects TRBV27 to TRBJ2-1; maybe TRBD2 (5 bases). CDR1 is MNHEY, CDR2 SMNVEV, per germline (reference sequence). The CDR3 sequence is 11 residues long. Trimming shortened V by 7 bases and J by 8 bases, and 9 bases separated the two germline ends. The CDR3 spells CASIEGYEQFF. The DNA for the CDR3 is TGTGCCAGCATCGAGGGATATGAGCAGTTCTTC.